The T cell receptor (beta chain) under discussion was sequenced for a study of cytomegalovirus exposure and HLA in healthy donors. Study overall: Of about 400 genotyped donors, approximately 84% clustered with self-reported Caucasian donors. Study results and limitations: Per a later analysis, roughly 17,000 TCR beta sequences showed association with HLA alleles at 0.05 false discovery rate. In a later analysis, TCR beta V- and J-gene trimming showed a link to a missense DCLRE1C variant. Researchers reported from a later analysis that most CMV-associated TCR beta chains appeared HLA-restricted.

This clone was detected only a few times. Its antigen is not identified. CDR1 and CDR2 (germline): SGDLS, YYNGEE. There are 15 residues in the CDR3. The V and J ends lost 4 bases and 1 base respectively, with 11 bases between them. PCR primers comprised 60 Vbeta and 13 Jbeta primers. Using immunoSEQ multiplex PCR, the repertoire was profiled, and TCRdb retains in-frame clones only, with some absent. Here the sample spans about 150,000 clones, 66% being singletons. The clonotype comes from a human donor in good health. The sample was PBMCs. The V and J genes are TRBV9 and TRBJ1-4, with D perhaps TRBD1 (5 bases). CDR3 nucleotide sequence: TGTGCCAGCAGCACCCAGGGACTAACTAATGAAAAACTGTTTTTT. Amino acids: CASSTQGLTNEKLFF.